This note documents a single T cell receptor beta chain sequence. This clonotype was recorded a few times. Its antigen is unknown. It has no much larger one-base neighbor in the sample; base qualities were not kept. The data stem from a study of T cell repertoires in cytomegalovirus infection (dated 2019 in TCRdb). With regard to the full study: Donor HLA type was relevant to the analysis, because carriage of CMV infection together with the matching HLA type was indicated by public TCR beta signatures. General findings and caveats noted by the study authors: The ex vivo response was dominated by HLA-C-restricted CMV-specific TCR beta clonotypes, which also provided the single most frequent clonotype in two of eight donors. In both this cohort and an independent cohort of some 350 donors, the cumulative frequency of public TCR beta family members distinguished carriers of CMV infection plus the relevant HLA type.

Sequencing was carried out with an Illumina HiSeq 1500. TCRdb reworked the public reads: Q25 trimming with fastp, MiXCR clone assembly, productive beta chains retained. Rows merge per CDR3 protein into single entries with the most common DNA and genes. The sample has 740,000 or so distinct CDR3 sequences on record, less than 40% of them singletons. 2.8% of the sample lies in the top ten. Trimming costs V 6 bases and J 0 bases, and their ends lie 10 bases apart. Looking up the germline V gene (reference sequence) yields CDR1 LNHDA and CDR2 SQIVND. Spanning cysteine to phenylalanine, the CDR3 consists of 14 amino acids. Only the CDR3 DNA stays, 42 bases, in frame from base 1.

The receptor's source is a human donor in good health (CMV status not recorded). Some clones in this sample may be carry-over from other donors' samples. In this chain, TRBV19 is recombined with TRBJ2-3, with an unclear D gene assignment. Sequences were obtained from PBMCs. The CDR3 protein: CASRGRPSTDTQYF. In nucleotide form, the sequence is TGTGCCAGTAGAGGACGGCCTAGCACAGATACGCAGTATTTT.